The present T cell receptor (beta chain) was sequenced within a study of Ad26.COV2.S vaccination and SARS-CoV-2 variants. Data came from immunoSEQ multiplex PCR; TCRdb stores just in-frame clones and leaves some out. The table lists 350,000 to 500,000 clones, 75% to 95% of them singletons. The CDR3 is 15 amino acids. V was cut by 1 base and J by 4 bases, with 11 bases left in between. CDR1 is SGHTA and CDR2 is FQGNSA in the germline V gene. Documented treatment: 15 to 20 received Ad26.COV2.S at low or high dose, single or two shots; roughly five received placebo; per-sample allocation not given. Specimens were obtained on day 63 following the first vaccine or placebo injection.

Sample: peripheral blood, taken in a trial of Ad26.COV2.S vaccine versus placebo. The sequence was collected from a person between 18 and 65 years old who received the Ad26.COV2.S COVID-19 vaccine or a placebo. The chain joins TRBV7-2 to TRBJ2-1, with D perhaps matching TRBD1 (6 bases). The CDR3 is CASSLEGTTYNEQFF. CDR3 DNA sequence: TGTGCCAGCAGCTTAGAAGGGACAACATACAATGAGCAGTTCTTC.